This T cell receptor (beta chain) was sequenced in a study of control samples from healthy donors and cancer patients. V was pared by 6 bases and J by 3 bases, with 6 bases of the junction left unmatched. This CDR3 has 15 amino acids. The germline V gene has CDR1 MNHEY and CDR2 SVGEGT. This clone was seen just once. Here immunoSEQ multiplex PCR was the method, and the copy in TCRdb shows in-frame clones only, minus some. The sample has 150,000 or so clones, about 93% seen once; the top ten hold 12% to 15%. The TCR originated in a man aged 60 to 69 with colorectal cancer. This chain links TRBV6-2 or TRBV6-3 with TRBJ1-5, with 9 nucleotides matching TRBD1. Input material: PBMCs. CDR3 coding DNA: TGTGCCAGCAGCTCGGGACAGGGCTACAATCAGCCCCAGCATTTT. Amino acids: CASSSGQGYNQPQHF.